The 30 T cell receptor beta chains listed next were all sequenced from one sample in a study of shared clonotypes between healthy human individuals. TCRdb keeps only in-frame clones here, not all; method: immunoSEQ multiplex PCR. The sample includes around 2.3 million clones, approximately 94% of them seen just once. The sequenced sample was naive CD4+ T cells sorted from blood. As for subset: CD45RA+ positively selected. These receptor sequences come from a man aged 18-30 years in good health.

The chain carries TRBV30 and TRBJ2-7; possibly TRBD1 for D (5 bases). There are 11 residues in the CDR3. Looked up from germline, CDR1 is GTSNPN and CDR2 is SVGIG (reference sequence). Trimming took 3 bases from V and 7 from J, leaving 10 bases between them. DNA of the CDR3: TGTGCCTGGAGGGGGAAGGGGGAGCAGTACTTC. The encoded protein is CAWRGKGEQYF. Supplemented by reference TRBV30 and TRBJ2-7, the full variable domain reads SQTIHQWPATLVQPVGSPLSLECTVEGTSNPNLYWYRQAAGRGLQLLFYSVGIGQISSEVPQNLSASRPQDRQFILSSKKLLLSDSGFYLCAWRGKGEQYFGPGTRLTVT.

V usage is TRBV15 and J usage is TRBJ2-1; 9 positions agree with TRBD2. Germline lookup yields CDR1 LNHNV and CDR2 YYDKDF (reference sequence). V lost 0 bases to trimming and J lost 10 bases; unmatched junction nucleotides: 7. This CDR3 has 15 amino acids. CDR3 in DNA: TGTGCCACCAGCAGAGATTGGGTAGCGGGAGTCGAGCAGTTCTTC. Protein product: CATSRDWVAGVEQFF.

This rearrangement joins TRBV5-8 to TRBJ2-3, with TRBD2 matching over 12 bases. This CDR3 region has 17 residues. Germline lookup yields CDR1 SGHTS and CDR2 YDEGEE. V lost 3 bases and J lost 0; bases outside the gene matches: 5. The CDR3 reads CASSSGLAGRSTDTQYF. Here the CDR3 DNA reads TGTGCCAGCAGCTCAGGACTAGCGGGACGGAGCACAGATACGCAGTATTTT.

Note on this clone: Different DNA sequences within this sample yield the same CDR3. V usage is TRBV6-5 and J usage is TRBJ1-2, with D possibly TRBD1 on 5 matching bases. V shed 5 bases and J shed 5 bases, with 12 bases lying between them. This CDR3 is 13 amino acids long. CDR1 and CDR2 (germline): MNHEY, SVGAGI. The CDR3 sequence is CASSAPGAYGYTF. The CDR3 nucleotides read TGTGCCAGCAGTGCGCCCGGGGCATATGGCTACACCTTC.

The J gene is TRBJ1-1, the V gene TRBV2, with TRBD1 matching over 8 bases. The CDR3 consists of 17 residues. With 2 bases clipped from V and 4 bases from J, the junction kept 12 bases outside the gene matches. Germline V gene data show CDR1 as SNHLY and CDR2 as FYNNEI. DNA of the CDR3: TGTGCCAGCAGTGAAACCCCGACAGGGGCCGGGGGCACTGAAGCTTTCTTT. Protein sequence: CASSETPTGAGGTEAFF.

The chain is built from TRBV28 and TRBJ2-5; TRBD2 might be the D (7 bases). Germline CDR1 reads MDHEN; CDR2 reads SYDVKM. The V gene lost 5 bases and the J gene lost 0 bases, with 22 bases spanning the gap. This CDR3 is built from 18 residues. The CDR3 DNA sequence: TGTGCCAGCAGTCAACCGGGGGCGGGGGCCTGGTACCAAGAGACCCAGTACTTC. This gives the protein CASSQPGAGAWYQETQYF.

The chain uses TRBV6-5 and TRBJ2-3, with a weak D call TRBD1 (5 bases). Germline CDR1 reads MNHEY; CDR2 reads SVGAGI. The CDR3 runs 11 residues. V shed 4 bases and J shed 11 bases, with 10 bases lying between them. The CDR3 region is CASSFTGLQYF. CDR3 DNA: TGTGCCAGCAGTTTTACAGGTTTGCAGTATTTT.

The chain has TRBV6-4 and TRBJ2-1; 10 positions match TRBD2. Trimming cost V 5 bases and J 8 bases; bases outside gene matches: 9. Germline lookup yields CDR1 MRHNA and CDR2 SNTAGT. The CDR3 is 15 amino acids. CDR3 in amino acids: CASSLQPGLAYEQFF. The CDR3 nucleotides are TGTGCCAGCAGTCTCCAACCGGGACTAGCGTATGAGCAGTTCTTC.

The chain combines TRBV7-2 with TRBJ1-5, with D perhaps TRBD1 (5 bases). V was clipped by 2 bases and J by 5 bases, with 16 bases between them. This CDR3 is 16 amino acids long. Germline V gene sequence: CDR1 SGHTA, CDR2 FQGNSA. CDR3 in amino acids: CASSLSRGEWDQPQHF. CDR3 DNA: TGTGCCAGCAGCTTAAGCCGGGGGGAGTGGGATCAGCCCCAGCATTTT.

DNA for the CDR3: TGCGCCAGCAGTGAGCCCGCAGGGTTCACTGAAGCTTTCTTT. It codes for CASSEPAGFTEAFF. This chain uses TRBV10-2 with TRBJ1-1; maybe TRBD1 (5 bases). Germline V gene data show CDR1 as WSHSY and CDR2 as SAAADI. This CDR3 is 14 amino acids long. V was cut by 2 bases and J by 4 bases, with 11 bases left in between.

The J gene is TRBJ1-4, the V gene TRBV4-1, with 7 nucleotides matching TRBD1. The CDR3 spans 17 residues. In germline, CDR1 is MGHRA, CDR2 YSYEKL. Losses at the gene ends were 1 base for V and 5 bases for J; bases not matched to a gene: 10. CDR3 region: CASSQGFPGQLNEKLFF. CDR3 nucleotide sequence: TGCGCCAGCAGCCAAGGATTTCCGGGACAGCTAAATGAAAAACTGTTTTTT.

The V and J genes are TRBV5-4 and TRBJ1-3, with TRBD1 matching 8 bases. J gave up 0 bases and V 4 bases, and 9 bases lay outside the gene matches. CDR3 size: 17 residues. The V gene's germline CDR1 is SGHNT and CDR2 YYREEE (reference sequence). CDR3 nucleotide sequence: TGTGCCAGCAGCACCCTAGGGACAGGTGACTCTGGAAACACCATATATTTT. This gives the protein CASSTLGTGDSGNTIYF. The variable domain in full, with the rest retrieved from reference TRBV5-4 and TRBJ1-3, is ETGVTQSPTHLIKTRGQQVTLRCSSQSGHNTVSWYQQALGQGPQFIFQYYREEENGRGNFPPRFSGLQFPNYSSELNVNALELDDSALYLCASSTLGTGDSGNTIYFGEGSWLTVV.

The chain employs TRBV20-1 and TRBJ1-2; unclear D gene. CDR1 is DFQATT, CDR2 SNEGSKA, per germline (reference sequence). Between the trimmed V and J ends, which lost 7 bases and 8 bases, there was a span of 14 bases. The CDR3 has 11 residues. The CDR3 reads CSGPVARGYTF. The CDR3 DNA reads TGCAGTGGCCCGGTAGCTAGGGGCTACACCTTC.

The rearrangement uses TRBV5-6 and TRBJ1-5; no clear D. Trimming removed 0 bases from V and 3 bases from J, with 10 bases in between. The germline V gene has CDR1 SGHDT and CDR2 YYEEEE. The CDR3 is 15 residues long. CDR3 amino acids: CASSLGALLNQPQHF. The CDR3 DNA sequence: TGTGCCAGCAGCTTGGGGGCCCTTCTCAATCAGCCCCAGCATTTT.

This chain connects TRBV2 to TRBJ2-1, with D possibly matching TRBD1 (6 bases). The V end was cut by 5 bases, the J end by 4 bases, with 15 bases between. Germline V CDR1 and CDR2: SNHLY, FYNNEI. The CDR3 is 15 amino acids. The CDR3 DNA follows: TGTGCCAGCAGTAAGCCGAAGACAGGTTACAATGAGCAGTTCTTC. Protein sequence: CASSKPKTGYNEQFF.

This CDR3 reads CASSITAGYGYTF. CDR3 in DNA: TGTGCCAGTAGTATCACAGCGGGCTATGGCTACACCTTC. This chain connects TRBV19 to TRBJ1-2; the D is unclear. Trimming cost V 3 bases and J 4 bases, with 9 bases left between them. Germline V gene lookup returns CDR1 LNHDA and CDR2 SQIVND (reference sequence). The CDR3 totals 13 residues.

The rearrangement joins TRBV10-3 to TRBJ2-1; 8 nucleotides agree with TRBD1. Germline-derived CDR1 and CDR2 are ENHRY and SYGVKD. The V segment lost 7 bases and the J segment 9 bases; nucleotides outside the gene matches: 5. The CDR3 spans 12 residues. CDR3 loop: CAIKTGVGEQFF. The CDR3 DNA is TGTGCCATCAAGACAGGGGTGGGTGAGCAGTTCTTC.

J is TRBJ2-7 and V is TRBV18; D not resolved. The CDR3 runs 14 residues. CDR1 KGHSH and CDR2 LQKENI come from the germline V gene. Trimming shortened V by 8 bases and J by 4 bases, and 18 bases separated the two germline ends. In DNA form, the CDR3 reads TGTGCCAGCACTACATCGGCCTTTGGTTACGAGCAGTACTTC. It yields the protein CASTTSAFGYEQYF.

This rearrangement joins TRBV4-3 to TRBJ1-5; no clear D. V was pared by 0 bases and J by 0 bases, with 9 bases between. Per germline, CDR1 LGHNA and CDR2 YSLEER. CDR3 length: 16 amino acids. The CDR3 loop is CASSQDHSNSNQPQHF. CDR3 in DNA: TGCGCCAGCAGCCAAGATCATTCAAATAGCAATCAGCCCCAGCATTTT.

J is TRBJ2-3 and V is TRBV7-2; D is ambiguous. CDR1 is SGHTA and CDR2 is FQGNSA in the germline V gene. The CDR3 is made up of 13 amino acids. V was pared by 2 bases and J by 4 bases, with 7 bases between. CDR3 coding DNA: TGTGCCAGCAGCTTACGGGTAGCAGATACGCAGTATTTT. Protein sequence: CASSLRVADTQYF.

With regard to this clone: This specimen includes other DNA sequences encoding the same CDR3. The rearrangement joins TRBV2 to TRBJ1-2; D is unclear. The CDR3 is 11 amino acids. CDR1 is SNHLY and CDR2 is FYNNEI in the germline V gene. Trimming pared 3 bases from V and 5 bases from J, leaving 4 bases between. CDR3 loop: CASSEGYGYTF. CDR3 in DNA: TGTGCCAGCAGTGAGGGGTATGGCTACACCTTC.

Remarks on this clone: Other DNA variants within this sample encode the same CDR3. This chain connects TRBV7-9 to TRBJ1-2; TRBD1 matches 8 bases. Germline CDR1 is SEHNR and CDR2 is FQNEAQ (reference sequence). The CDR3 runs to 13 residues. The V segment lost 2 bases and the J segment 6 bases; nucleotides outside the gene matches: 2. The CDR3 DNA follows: TGTGCCAGCAGCTTACAGGGGGCCGATGGCTACACCTTC. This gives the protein CASSLQGADGYTF.

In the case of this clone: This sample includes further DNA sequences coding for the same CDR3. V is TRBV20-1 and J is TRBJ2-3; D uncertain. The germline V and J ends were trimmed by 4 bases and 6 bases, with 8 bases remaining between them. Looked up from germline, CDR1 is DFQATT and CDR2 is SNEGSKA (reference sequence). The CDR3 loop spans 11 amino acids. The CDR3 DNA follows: TGCAGTGCTACATCCCTGGATACGCAGTATTTT. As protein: CSATSLDTQYF.

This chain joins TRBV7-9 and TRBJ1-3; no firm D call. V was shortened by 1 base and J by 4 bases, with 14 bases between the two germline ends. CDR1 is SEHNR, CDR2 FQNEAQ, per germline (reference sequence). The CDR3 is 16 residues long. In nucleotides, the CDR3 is TGTGCCAGCAGCTTAGTAACCGACGTGGAAGGAAACACCATATATTTT. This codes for CASSLVTDVEGNTIYF.

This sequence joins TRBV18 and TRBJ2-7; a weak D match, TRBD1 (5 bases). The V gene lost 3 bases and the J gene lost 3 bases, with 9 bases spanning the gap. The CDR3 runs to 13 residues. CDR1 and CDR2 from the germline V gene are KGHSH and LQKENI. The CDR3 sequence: CASSPDTNYEQYF. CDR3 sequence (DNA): TGTGCCAGCTCACCGGACACTAACTACGAGCAGTACTTC.

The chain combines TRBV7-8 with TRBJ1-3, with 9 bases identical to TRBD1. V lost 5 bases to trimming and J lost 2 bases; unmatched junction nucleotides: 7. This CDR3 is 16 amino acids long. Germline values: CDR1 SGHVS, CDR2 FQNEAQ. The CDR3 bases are TGTGCCAGCAGCCCGCAAGGGACAGGGACTGGAAACACCATATATTTT. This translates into CASSPQGTGTGNTIYF.

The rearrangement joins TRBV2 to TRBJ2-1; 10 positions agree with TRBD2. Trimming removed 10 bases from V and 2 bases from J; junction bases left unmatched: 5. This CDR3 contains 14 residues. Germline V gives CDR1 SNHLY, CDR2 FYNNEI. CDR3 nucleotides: TGTGCCATCCTACTAGCGGGGCCCTACAATGAGCAGTTCTTC. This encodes CAILLAGPYNEQFF.

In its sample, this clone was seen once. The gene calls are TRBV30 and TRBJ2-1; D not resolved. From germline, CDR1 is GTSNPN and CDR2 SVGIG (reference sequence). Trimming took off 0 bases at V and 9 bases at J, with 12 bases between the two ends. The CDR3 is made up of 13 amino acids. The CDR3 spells CAWSVQTSGEQFF. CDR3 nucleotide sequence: TGTGCCTGGAGTGTACAGACATCTGGTGAGCAGTTCTTC.

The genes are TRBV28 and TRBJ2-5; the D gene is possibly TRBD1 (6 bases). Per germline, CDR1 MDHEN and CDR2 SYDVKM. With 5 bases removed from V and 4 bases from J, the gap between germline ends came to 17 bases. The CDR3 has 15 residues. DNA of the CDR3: TGTGCCAGCAGTCGACCAGGGGTAGGTGGAGAGACCCAGTACTTC. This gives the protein CASSRPGVGGETQYF.

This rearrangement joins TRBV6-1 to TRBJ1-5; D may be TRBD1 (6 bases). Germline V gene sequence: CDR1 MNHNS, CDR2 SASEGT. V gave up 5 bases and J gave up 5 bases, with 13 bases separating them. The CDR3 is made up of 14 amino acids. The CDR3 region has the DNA TGTGCCAGCAGTCTGGCAGGGGAGGATCAGCCCCAGCATTTT. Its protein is CASSLAGEDQPQHF.